The 11 T cell receptor beta chains given below trace back to one sample, sequenced in a study of CD8+ T cells in alopecia areata. TCR sequencing used cDNA made by reverse transcription of extracted RNA. Assay: immunoSEQ multiplex PCR; the TCRdb copy retains only in-frame clones and omits some. The sample lists approximately 180,000 clones, under 80% occurring once. Treatment defined: oral pan-JAK inhibitor, 5-10 mg twice daily. The sample was CD4+ T cells sorted from blood, taken at week 49, from a patient treated with tofacitinib. These receptors originate from a human donor with alopecia areata.

There are a few counts of this clone. The CDR3 DNA reads TGTGCCAGCAGTCCCGGGACAAACACAGATACGCAGTATTTT. Protein product: CASSPGTNTDTQYF. V and J are TRBV2 and TRBJ2-3, with a tentative D call TRBD1 (6 bases). Germline lookup yields CDR1 SNHLY and CDR2 FYNNEI. This CDR3 comprises 14 residues. Trimming left V 5 bases short and J 2 bases short, with 11 bases between.

The rearrangement links TRBV18 to TRBJ1-6; 11 bases align to TRBD1. Germline CDR1 is KGHSH and CDR2 is LQKENI. The CDR3 has 17 residues. Trimming removed 8 bases from V and 1 base from J; junction bases left unmatched: 7. The CDR3 protein is CASGQGAGGSYNSPLHF. CDR3 sequence (DNA): TGTGCCAGCGGACAGGGGGCCGGAGGGTCCTATAATTCACCCCTCCACTTT.

The rearrangement joins TRBV19 to TRBJ2-3; a possible D gene is TRBD2 (6 bases). V was clipped by 3 bases and J by 2 bases, with 12 bases between them. The CDR3 sequence is 15 residues long. Germline CDR1 and CDR2: LNHDA and SQIVND (reference sequence). CDR3 nucleotide sequence: TGTGCCAGTAGTATCGGTCGGGGGTCCACAGATACGCAGTATTTT. Its protein product is CASSIGRGSTDTQYF.

The V gene is TRBV4-3, the J gene TRBJ1-4, with D possibly TRBD1 on 6 matching bases. V lost 0 bases, J lost 7 bases, and 15 bases lay in between. The CDR3 loop spans 16 amino acids. Germline V CDR1 and CDR2: LGHNA, YSLEER. The CDR3: CASSQEIRGGGEKLFF. In DNA form, the CDR3 reads TGCGCCAGCAGCCAAGAAATAAGGGGGGGTGGTGAAAAACTGTTTTTT.

This clone was seen more than once but under ten times. This sequence joins TRBV29-1 and TRBJ1-2; 9 bases map to TRBD1. The germline V gene has CDR1 SQVTM and CDR2 ANQGSEA. J gave up 4 bases and V 3 bases, and 6 bases lay outside the gene matches. The CDR3 extends over 14 amino acids. Here the CDR3 DNA reads TGCAGCGTTGAGAGGGACAGGGCCACCTATGGCTACACCTTC. Its translation is CSVERDRATYGYTF.

A few counts support this clone. The chain employs TRBV7-3 and TRBJ1-1, with 8 bases aligning to TRBD1. Germline V gives CDR1 SGHTA, CDR2 FQGTGA. Trimming took 4 bases from V and 8 from J; bases not matched to a gene: 6. This CDR3 has 13 residues. The CDR3 nucleotides read TGTGCCAGCAGCTCCCAGGGGGCCGTGGAAGCTTTCTTT. Its translation is CASSSQGAVEAFF.

The chain has TRBV11-2 and TRBJ1-1; the D is unclear. With 4 bases removed from V and 8 bases from J, the gap between germline ends came to 11 bases. The germline gives CDR1 SGHAT, CDR2 FQNNGV. This CDR3 comprises 12 residues. In nucleotides, the CDR3 is TGTGCCAGCAGCTCGTTGTGGACGGAAGCTTTCTTT. It is translated as CASSSLWTEAFF. The entire variable domain, with the rest obtained from reference TRBV11-2 and TRBJ1-1, is as follows: EAGVAQSPRYKIIEKRQSVAFWCNPISGHATLYWYQQILGQGPKLLIQFQNNGVVDDSQLPKDRFSAERLKGVDSTLKIQPAKLEDSAVYLCASSSLWTEAFFGQGTRLTVV.

This clone was detected a few times. The genes are TRBV7-2 and TRBJ2-7, with D possibly TRBD2 on 7 matching bases. The V gene's germline CDR1 is SGHTA and CDR2 FQGNSA. The germline V and J ends were trimmed by 4 bases and 6 bases, with 16 bases remaining between them. This CDR3 is 14 amino acids long. The chain's CDR3 is CASSSQGRVGEQYF. CDR3 DNA sequence: TGTGCCAGCAGCTCTCAGGGGAGGGTTGGCGAGCAGTACTTC. The complete variable domain, with remaining parts taken from reference TRBV7-2 and TRBJ2-7, reads GAGVSQSPSNKVTEKGKDVELRCDPISGHTALYWYRQSLGQGLEFLIYFQGNSAPDKSGLPSDRFSAERTGGSVSTLTIQRTQQEDSAVYLCASSSQGRVGEQYFGPGTRLTVT.

V usage is TRBV5-6 and J usage is TRBJ2-7; D gene uncertain. The CDR3 length is 17 residues. Trimming pared 4 bases from V and 2 bases from J, leaving 22 bases between. CDR1 SGHDT and CDR2 YYEEEE come from the germline V gene. As DNA, the CDR3 is TGTGCCAGCAGCACCCGGAAAGGGCGACGTATGCCCTACGAGCAGTACTTC. It is translated as CASSTRKGRRMPYEQYF.

There are a few counts of this clone. The chain couples TRBV23-1 to TRBJ2-5, with no clear D. TRBV23-1 is an open reading frame, and its role is uncertain. V was shortened by 9 bases and J by 4 bases, with 3 bases between the two germline ends. The CDR3 spans 9 residues. The CDR3 reads CARIETQYF. In DNA form, the CDR3 reads TGCGCCAGGATAGAGACCCAGTACTTC.

V and J are TRBV7-8 and TRBJ2-5; 8 bases agree with TRBD2. The CDR3 totals 15 residues. CDR1 is SGHVS, CDR2 FQNEAQ, per germline. V lost 5 bases and J lost 7; bases outside the gene matches: 12. CDR3 in DNA: TGTGCCAGCAGCCCTTCGGGGGGGCGGGGGATGACCCAGTACTTC. The encoded protein is CASSPSGGRGMTQYF.